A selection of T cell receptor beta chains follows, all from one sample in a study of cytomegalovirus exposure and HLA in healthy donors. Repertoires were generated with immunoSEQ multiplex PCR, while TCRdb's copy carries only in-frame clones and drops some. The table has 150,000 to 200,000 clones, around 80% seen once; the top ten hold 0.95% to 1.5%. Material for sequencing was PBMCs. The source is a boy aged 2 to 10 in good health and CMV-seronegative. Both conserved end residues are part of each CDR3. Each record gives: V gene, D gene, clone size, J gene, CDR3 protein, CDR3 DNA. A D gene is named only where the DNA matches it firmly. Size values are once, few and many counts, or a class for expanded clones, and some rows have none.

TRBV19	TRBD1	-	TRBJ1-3	CASSIDPPTGGFSGNTIYF	TGTGCCAGTAGTATAGATCCCCCGACAGGGGGTTTCTCTGGAAACACCATATATTTT
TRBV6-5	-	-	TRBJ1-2	CARERKGYTF	TGTGCCCGGGAGAGGAAGGGCTACACCTTC
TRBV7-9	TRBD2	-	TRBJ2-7	CASSLRTSGRVHSYEQYF	TGTGCCAGCAGCTTAAGGACTAGCGGCCGAGTCCACTCCTACGAGCAGTACTTC
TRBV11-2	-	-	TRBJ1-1	CASSLEGGQGSIFLRGAFF	TGTGCCAGCAGCTTAGAGGGCGGGCAGGGGTCGATATTTCTAAGGGGAGCTTTCTTT
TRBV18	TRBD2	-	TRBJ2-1	CASSPLSGRALPEQFF	TGTGCCAGCTCACCGCTTAGCGGGAGGGCCTTGCCTGAGCAGTTCTTC
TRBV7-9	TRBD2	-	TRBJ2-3	CSSSSPSGGSPSTDTQYF	TGTTCCAGCAGCTCCCCTAGCGGGGGTTCTCCTAGCACAGATACGCAGTATTTT
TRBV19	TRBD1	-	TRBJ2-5	CASSIGTGNRETQYF	TGTGCCAGTAGTATTGGGACAGGTAATAGGGAGACCCAGTACTTC
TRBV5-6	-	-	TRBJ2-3	CASSLGSTSTDTQYF	TGTGCCAGCAGCTTGGGTAGCACTAGCACAGATACGCAGTATTTT
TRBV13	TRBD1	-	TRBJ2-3	CASNDRGTDTQYF	TGTGCCAGCAACGACAGGGGTACAGATACGCAGTATTTT
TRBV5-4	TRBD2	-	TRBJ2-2	CASSKTSGPQTGELFF	TGTGCCAGCAGCAAGACTAGCGGTCCTCAAACCGGGGAGCTGTTTTTT
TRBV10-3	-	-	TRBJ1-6	CAISGPPRDSPLHF	TGTGCCATCAGTGGTCCGCCCCGCGATTCACCCCTCCACTTT
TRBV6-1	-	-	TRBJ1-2	CASRRGDYGYTF	TGTGCCAGCAGGCGGGGAGACTATGGCTACACCTTC
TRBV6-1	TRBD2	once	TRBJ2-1	CASSEGFEAGVIYNEQFF	TGTGCCAGCAGTGAAGGTTTCGAGGCGGGAGTGATCTACAATGAGCAGTTCTTC
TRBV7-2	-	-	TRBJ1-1	CASSLAGTRGNTEAFF	TGTGCCAGCAGCTTAGCCGGGACAAGAGGGAACACTGAAGCTTTCTTT
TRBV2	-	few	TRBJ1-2	CASSPSGGTFYGYTF	TGTGCCAGCAGTCCCTCCGGAGGGACCTTCTATGGCTACACCTTC
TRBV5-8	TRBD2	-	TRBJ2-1	CASSLRVAGFNEQFF	TGTGCCAGCAGCTTACGGGTAGCGGGTTTCAATGAGCAGTTCTTC
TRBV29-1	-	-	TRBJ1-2	CSVRRYDYGYTF	TGCAGCGTTAGGAGGTACGACTATGGCTACACCTTC
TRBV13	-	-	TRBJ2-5	CASSYRLSGSETQYF	TGTGCCAGCAGCTACCGGCTGTCGGGGTCAGAGACCCAGTACTTC
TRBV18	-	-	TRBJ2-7	CASSPRQFYEQYF	TGTGCCAGCTCACCACGACAGTTCTACGAGCAGTACTTC
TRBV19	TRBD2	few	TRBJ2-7	CASSIFAAGGSGEQYF	TGTGCCAGTAGTATCTTCGCCGCGGGAGGCTCGGGCGAGCAGTACTTC
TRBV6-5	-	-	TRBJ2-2	CASRRDFYTGELFF	TGTGCCAGCAGGAGGGACTTTTACACCGGGGAGCTGTTTTTT
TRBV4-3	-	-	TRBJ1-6	CASSQGARTDNSPLHF	TGCGCCAGCAGCCAAGGCGCTAGGACAGATAATTCACCCCTCCACTTT
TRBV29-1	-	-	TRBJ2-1	CSARLSSYNEQFF	TGCAGCGCGCGTCTTAGCTCCTACAATGAGCAGTTCTTC
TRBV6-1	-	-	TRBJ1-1	CASSGLGTFINTEAFF	TGTGCCAGCAGTGGCTTGGGGACATTTATAAACACTGAAGCTTTCTTT